This T cell receptor (beta chain) was recovered during a study of early T cells in non-severe SARS-CoV-2 infection. Study information: Sequencing of unsorted whole blood was done on bulk RNA, leaving chains unpaired. Study results and caveats: VDJdb-based matching was biased toward anti-spike CD8 responses and missed private and CD4 specificities.

As regards this clonotype: Its antigen remains unidentified.

The CDR3 is made up of 17 amino acids. Germline V gene lookup returns CDR1 DFQATT and CDR2 SNEGSKA (reference sequence). Trimming cost V 7 bases and J 4 bases, with 27 bases left between them. Each single cDNA molecule received a unique molecular identifier. MiXCR, run by TCRdb on the 5' RACE reads, gives a single entry per CDR3 protein. The sample shows about 64,000 distinct CDR3 sequences, around 10% of them seen only once. The sequence derives from an adult who was a healthcare worker with PCR-confirmed SARS-CoV-2 infection or an uninfected control (not recorded which). Sequenced material: whole blood, taken at baseline. The genes are TRBV20-1 and TRBJ2-3, with D perhaps TRBD1 (6 bases). Here the CDR3 DNA reads TGCAGTGGCACTCCAACCAGGGGCTCAGTCGCCCCAGATACGCAGTATTTT. It encodes CSGTPTRGSVAPDTQYF.